The 29 T cell receptor beta chains below were found in one sample sequenced in a study of blood T cells in healthy people across ages. For the second PCR, which ran for about 7 to 11 cycles, a sample-barcoded 5' primer and a J-beta primer mix were used. TCRdb reanalysed the 5' RACE reads using MiXCR and keeps one entry per CDR3 protein. The data contain about 750,000 distinct CDR3 sequences, approximately 53% of them singletons. The sample comprised blood. The receptors come from a man at least 80 years old in good health.

The rearrangement joins TRBV2 to TRBJ1-1; a possible D gene is TRBD1 (6 bases). Germline CDR1 reads SNHLY; CDR2 reads FYNNEI. This CDR3 comprises 14 residues. Trimming left V 6 bases short and J 5 bases short, with 16 bases between. The CDR3 bases are TGTGCCAGCAGGCTACAGGGTATCGGAACTGAAGCTTTCTTT. Its translation: CASRLQGIGTEAFF. Full variable domain (missing parts from reference TRBV2 and TRBJ1-1): EPEVTQTPSHQVTQMGQEVILRCVPISNHLYFYWYRQILGQKVEFLVSFYNNEISEKSEIFDDQFSVERPDGSNFTLKIRSTKLEDSAMYFCASRLQGIGTEAFFGQGTRLTVV.

This chain joins TRBV24-1 and TRBJ2-5, with a possible D match to TRBD2 (6 bases). Germline CDR1 is KGHDR and CDR2 is SFDVKD. The germline V and J ends were trimmed by 5 bases and 1 base, with 7 bases remaining between them. The CDR3 has 13 residues. The CDR3 DNA is TGTGCCACCAGTGGGAGGGCCCAAGAGACCCAGTACTTC. Protein sequence: CATSGRAQETQYF.

The chain links TRBV6-5 to TRBJ1-3, with 7 nucleotides matching TRBD1. V gave up 5 bases and J gave up 2 bases; unmatched junction bases: 6. CDR3 length equals 15 residues. Germline-derived CDR1 and CDR2 are MNHEY and SVGAGI. Written as DNA, the CDR3 is TGTGCCAGCAGTAGACAGGGTATGCCTGGAAACACCATATATTTT. Its protein product is CASSRQGMPGNTIYF.

The genes are TRBV2 and TRBJ1-2; the D gene is possibly TRBD1 (5 bases). Germline values: CDR1 SNHLY, CDR2 FYNNEI. The CDR3 sequence is 15 residues long. Trimming shortened V by 2 bases and J by 4 bases, and 14 bases separated the two germline ends. The CDR3 region is CASSEQGSQGYGYTF. CDR3 coding DNA: TGTGCCAGCAGTGAACAAGGGTCCCAGGGCTATGGCTACACCTTC.

This clonotype was seen only a few times. The chain links TRBV2 to TRBJ2-1, with TRBD2 identical over 8 bases. The CDR3 is made up of 15 amino acids. Germline values: CDR1 SNHLY, CDR2 FYNNEI. Losses at the gene ends were 4 bases for V and 5 bases for J; bases not matched to a gene: 7. In DNA, the CDR3 is TGTGCCAGCAGTGGTGGTTCGGGAGGGGACAATGAGCAGTTCTTC. Amino acid sequence: CASSGGSGGDNEQFF.

This chain uses TRBV2 with TRBJ2-5; 7 bases line up with TRBD1. Germline CDR1 reads SNHLY; CDR2 reads FYNNEI. J lost 2 bases, V lost 7 bases, and 4 bases had no gene match. This CDR3 is built from 13 residues. CDR3 residues: CASTSGGQETQYF. The CDR3 DNA reads as TGTGCCAGCACCTCAGGGGGACAAGAGACCCAGTACTTC.

The chain has TRBV12-3 or TRBV12-4 and TRBJ1-2, with unresolved D. The CDR3 has 12 residues. Between the trimmed V and J ends, which lost 8 bases and 8 bases, there was a span of 15 bases. The CDR3 DNA follows: TGTGCCAGCTCCTTTCGACGGGGAGGCTACACCTTC. As protein: CASSFRRGGYTF.

This clonotype came up a few times. The chain recombines TRBV5-1 with TRBJ2-2; D perhaps matches TRBD1 (5 bases). The CDR3 is made up of 16 amino acids. V dropped 6 bases and J dropped 2 bases, with 17 bases sitting between them. Germline V gene sequence: CDR1 SGHRS, CDR2 YFSETQ. Here the CDR3 reads CASTMGPDRNTGELFF. The CDR3 nucleotides read TGCGCCAGCACCATGGGGCCCGACAGAAACACCGGGGAGCTGTTTTTT.

V and J are TRBV20-1 and TRBJ2-1, with 14 bases lining up with TRBD2. CDR1 is DFQATT and CDR2 is SNEGSKA in the germline V gene (reference sequence). V gave up 5 bases and J gave up 8 bases; unmatched junction bases: 14. The CDR3 length is 17 residues. Here the CDR3 reads CSALTFPPGLAGDEQFF. For the CDR3, the DNA is TGCAGTGCTCTCACATTTCCCCCGGGACTAGCGGGAGATGAGCAGTTCTTC.

This clonotype appeared a single time. The junction differs from germline at one of its ends, possibly a read error. The chain combines TRBV29-1 with TRBJ2-6; 8 bases line up with TRBD1. Germline V gives CDR1 SQVTM, CDR2 ANQGSEA. The CDR3 contains 17 residues. CDR3 region: CSVGRGPTGAGANVPTF. CDR3 sequence (DNA): TGCAGCGTTGGCAGGGGGCCGACTGGAGCTGGGGCCAACGTCCCGACTTTC.

The chain employs TRBV7-8 and TRBJ2-3; 9 bases are shared with TRBD1. The CDR3 is 12 amino acids. V was pared by 4 bases and J by 14 bases, with 7 bases of the junction left unmatched. Germline V gives CDR1 SGHVS, CDR2 FQNEAQ. The CDR3 DNA is TGTGCCAGCAGCTCGGACAGGGGATACGCGTATTTT. Amino acids: CASSSDRGYAYF.

In nucleotides, the CDR3 is TGTGCCAGCAGTATCCCGACAAGCCCACCCGAGCAGTACTTC. Translation: CASSIPTSPPEQYF. V and J are TRBV28 and TRBJ2-4; the D is unclear. The J call is doubtful: the DNA matches TRBJ2-7 better. Germline lookup yields CDR1 MDHEN and CDR2 SYDVKM. The CDR3 runs to 14 residues.

This clonotype occurred a few times. The chain couples TRBV6-1 to TRBJ2-5; 9 bases align to TRBD1. Trimming removed 4 bases from V and 5 bases from J; junction bases left unmatched: 8. Germline assignment: CDR1 MNHNS and CDR2 SASEGT. This CDR3 contains 15 residues. The CDR3 here is CASSVRDRASETQYF. In DNA form, the CDR3 reads TGTGCCAGCAGTGTCCGGGACAGGGCGTCCGAGACCCAGTACTTC.

This sequence joins TRBV5-1 and TRBJ2-1; the match to TRBD2 covers 9 bases. Losses at the gene ends were 0 bases for V and 1 base for J; bases not matched to a gene: 5. Germline assignment: CDR1 SGHRS and CDR2 YFSETQ. CDR3 length: 17 amino acids. The CDR3 coding sequence is TGCGCCAGCAGCTTGGTTTTAGCGGGAGTGTCCTACAATGAGCAGTTCTTC. Protein product: CASSLVLAGVSYNEQFF.

The chain uses TRBV27 and TRBJ2-5; perhaps TRBD2 as D (6 bases). The J call may be in error: the DNA end matches TRBJ2-7 better. The CDR3 contains 15 residues. In germline, CDR1 is MNHEY, CDR2 SMNVEV (reference sequence). The CDR3 reads CASSPRGPGVSEQYF. The CDR3 coding sequence is TGTGCCAGCAGTCCTCGGGGACCGGGAGTAAGCGAGCAGTACTTC.

CDR3 residues: CASSGPGLPQETQYF. The CDR3 DNA sequence: TGTGCCAGCAGCGGTCCGGGACTACCACAAGAGACCCAGTACTTC. The chain is built from TRBV9 and TRBJ2-5; 7 bases agree with TRBD2. CDR3 size: 15 residues. The germline CDR1 and CDR2 sequences are SGDLS and YYNGEE. Trimming at V came to 3 bases and at J to 2 bases, leaving 7 bases not matched to a gene.

J is TRBJ1-5 and V is TRBV12-3 or TRBV12-4; D call uncertain. This CDR3 is 15 amino acids long. Trimming stripped 1 base from V and 6 bases from J, with 13 bases between. The CDR3 coding sequence is TGTGCCAGCAGTTTAGAGGCGGTATTAAGTCAGCCCCAGCATTTT. This gives the protein CASSLEAVLSQPQHF.

This sequence joins TRBV6-1 and TRBJ1-5; 7 bases are shared with TRBD1. The V gene end was trimmed by 3 bases and the J gene end by 9 bases; junction bases not matched to a gene: 8. The CDR3 totals 14 residues. Per the germline V gene, CDR1 is MNHNS and CDR2 is SASEGT. CDR3 DNA: TGTGCCAGCAGTGACGCCAGGGGGGTTCTGCCCCAGCATTTT. It encodes CASSDARGVLPQHF.

The chain is built from TRBV20-1 and TRBJ2-4; 10 nucleotides agree with TRBD1. Germline V gene sequence: CDR1 DFQATT, CDR2 SNEGSKA (reference sequence). The CDR3 is 15 amino acids. With 3 bases clipped from V and 8 bases from J, the junction kept 10 bases outside the gene matches. CDR3 DNA sequence: TGCAGTGCTAGGACATCCGGGACAGGGGACTACATTCAGTACTTC. Its translation: CSARTSGTGDYIQYF.

This chain uses TRBV3-1 with TRBJ1-6, with D possibly TRBD1 on 5 matching bases. CDR3 length: 15 residues. Germline V CDR1 and CDR2: LGHDT, YNNKEL (reference sequence). Trimming shortened V by 4 bases and J by 5 bases, and 12 bases separated the two germline ends. CDR3 loop: CASSLGGWNNSPLHF. The CDR3, as DNA: TGTGCCAGCAGCCTGGGGGGGTGGAATAATTCACCCCTCCACTTT.

This clonotype showed up just a few times. V is TRBV7-3 and J is TRBJ2-1; possibly TRBD1 for D (6 bases). Germline CDR1 SGHTA, CDR2 FQGTGA. This CDR3 region has 15 residues. Trimming stripped 2 bases from V and 5 bases from J, with 13 bases between. This CDR3 reads CASSLQGRKNNEQFF. The CDR3 bases are TGTGCCAGCAGCTTACAGGGGCGAAAAAACAATGAGCAGTTCTTC.

This clonotype has just a few counts. CDR3 region: CASSYYPPGEYGYTF. CDR3 nucleotide sequence: TGTGCCAGCAGTTACTATCCCCCGGGGGAATATGGCTACACCTTC. The V gene is TRBV6-5, the J gene TRBJ1-2; maybe TRBD1 (5 bases). CDR1 and CDR2 (germline): MNHEY, SVGAGI. V was cut by 1 base and J by 5 bases, with 14 bases left in between. This CDR3 spans 15 amino acids.

CDR3 protein: CSARPSNEQYF. Written as DNA, the CDR3 is TGCAGCGCCCGACCGTCGAATGAGCAGTACTTC. The chain recombines TRBV29-1 with TRBJ2-1; D call uncertain. The DNA end lines up better with TRBJ2-7; the J call may be wrong. There are 11 residues in the CDR3. In germline, CDR1 is SQVTM, CDR2 ANQGSEA.

The table lists this clonotype with a count of one. The DNA of the CDR3 is TGTGCCGCTTTCACTTCAGTTGGTGAAGCTTTCTTT. Translated, it gives CAAFTSVGEAFF. This chain connects TRBV6-5 to TRBJ1-1; D gene ambiguous. Germline CDR1 MNHEY, CDR2 SVGAGI. The CDR3 contains 12 residues. V was shortened by 11 bases and J by 7 bases, with 17 bases between the two germline ends.

The V and J genes are TRBV7-8 and TRBJ2-1; TRBD2 matches at 11 bases. CDR3 length: 21 amino acids. Germline CDR1 is SGHVS and CDR2 is FQNEAQ. V trimming: 3 bases; J trimming: 0 bases; junction bases outside the gene matches: 16. CDR3 loop: CASSLGRLAGKLASSYNEQFF. DNA for the CDR3: TGTGCCAGCAGCTTGGGACGACTAGCGGGAAAACTAGCCAGCTCCTACAATGAGCAGTTCTTC.

This clonotype was detected a few times. CDR3 protein: CASSQLAGVDAYF. CDR3 DNA sequence: TGTGCCAGCAGCCAATTGGCCGGGGTAGACGCGTATTTT. This chain connects TRBV3-1 to TRBJ2-3, with D perhaps TRBD2 (5 bases). CDR3 length: 13 residues. V lost 2 bases and J 14 bases, leaving 17 bases between the germline ends. CDR1 LGHDT and CDR2 YNNKEL come from the germline V gene (reference sequence).

The chain has TRBV5-1 and TRBJ1-1; the D gene is possibly TRBD1 (5 bases). Looked up from germline, CDR1 is SGHRS and CDR2 is YFSETQ. V dropped 2 bases and J dropped 1 base, with 18 bases sitting between them. CDR3 size: 17 residues. Here the CDR3 reads CASSFRAGSLGNTEAFF. The CDR3, as DNA: TGCGCCAGCAGCTTCCGGGCAGGGAGCCTGGGGAACACTGAAGCTTTCTTT.

Here the CDR3 reads CASSLGGRDQYF. For the CDR3, the DNA is TGTGCCAGCAGCTTAGGCGGTCGGGACCAGTACTTC. This chain uses TRBV11-2 with TRBJ2-7; the D gene could be TRBD1 or TRBD2 (5 bases each). CDR3 size: 12 residues. Trimming shortened V by 1 base and J by 10 bases, and 11 bases separated the two germline ends. Germline V gene lookup returns CDR1 SGHAT and CDR2 FQNNGV. Full variable domain (missing parts from reference TRBV11-2 and TRBJ2-7): EAGVAQSPRYKIIEKRQSVAFWCNPISGHATLYWYQQILGQGPKLLIQFQNNGVVDDSQLPKDRFSAERLKGVDSTLKIQPAKLEDSAVYLCASSLGGRDQYFGPGTRLTVT.

The rearrangement links TRBV7-9 to TRBJ2-2; 8 bases agree with TRBD1. Germline CDR1 and CDR2: SEHNR and FQNEAQ (reference sequence). The ends lost 7 bases at V and 2 bases at J; junction bases unmatched: 9. The CDR3 is made up of 16 amino acids. CDR3 sequence reads: CASIPRTGKNTGELFF. The CDR3 DNA reads TGTGCCAGCATCCCTCGGACAGGGAAAAACACCGGGGAGCTGTTTTTT.